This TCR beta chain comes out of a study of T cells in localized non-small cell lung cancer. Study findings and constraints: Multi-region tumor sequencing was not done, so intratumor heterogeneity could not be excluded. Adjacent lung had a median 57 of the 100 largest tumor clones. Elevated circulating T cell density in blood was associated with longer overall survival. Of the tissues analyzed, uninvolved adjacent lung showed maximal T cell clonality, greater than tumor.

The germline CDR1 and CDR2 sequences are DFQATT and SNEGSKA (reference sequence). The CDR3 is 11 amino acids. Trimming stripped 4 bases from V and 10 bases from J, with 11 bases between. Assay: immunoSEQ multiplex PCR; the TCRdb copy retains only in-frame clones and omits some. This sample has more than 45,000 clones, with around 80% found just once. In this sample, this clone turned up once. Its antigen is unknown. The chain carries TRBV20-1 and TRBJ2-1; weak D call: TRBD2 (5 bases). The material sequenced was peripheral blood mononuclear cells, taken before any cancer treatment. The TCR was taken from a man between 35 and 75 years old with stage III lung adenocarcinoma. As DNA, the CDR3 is TGCAGTGCTAATGAGGGTCCCGAGCAGTTCTTC. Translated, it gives CSANEGPEQFF.